A selection of T cell receptor beta chains follows, all from one sample in a study of metastatic and nonmetastatic thyroid tumors. Via MiXCR, TCRdb re-called the PCR reads. The sample consists of tens of thousands of clones, approximately 12% of them appearing once. Sequenced input: blood. These TCRs come from a female donor with papillary thyroid cancer or a benign thyroid nodule (not recorded which). Some clones in this sample may be carry-over from other donors' samples. Both conserved end residues are part of each CDR3. D genes are given only for firm matches. Part of the rows lack a size; the others show once, few, many or a class for expanded clones.

>TRBJ2-1|TRBV2|many|TRBD2
TGTGCCAGCTGTAGGGAACTAGCGGGAGGTACCACCTACAATGAGCAGTTCTTC
CASCRELAGGTTYNEQFF
>TRBJ2-1|TRBV5-4|many|-
TGTGCCAGCAGCCGGGACTTCTTCAGCTCCTACAATGAGCAGTTCTTC
CASSRDFFSSYNEQFF
>TRBJ1-5|TRBV28|many|-
TGTGCCAGCAGCCCCGCCGCGATGCGTAATCAGCCCCAGCATTTT
CASSPAAMRNQPQHF
>TRBJ2-1|TRBV4-3|many|TRBD2
TGCGCCAGCAGCCAAGCGGGAGGGGAATACAATGAGCAGTTCTTC
CASSQAGGEYNEQFF
>TRBJ1-3|TRBV5-1|many|-
TGCGCCAGCACGGGTCAGGGGACGGCTGGAAACACCATATATTTT
CASTGQGTAGNTIYF
>TRBJ1-1|TRBV7-9|many|-
TGTGCCAGCAGCCGACTAAGGACGGCCGCGAACACTGAAGCTTTCTTT
CASSRLRTAANTEAFF
>TRBJ1-3|TRBV30|-|-
TGTGCCTGGAGTGACGTTGACTGGGGAAACACCATATATTTT
CAWSDVDWGNTIYF
>TRBJ2-1|TRBV6-2/TRBV6-3|few|TRBD2
TGTGCCAGCAGTTATTCGGGAGGGTACAATGAGCAGTTCTTC
CASSYSGGYNEQFF
>TRBJ2-4|TRBV29-1|many|-
TGCAGCGTTGAAGACCCGAAGGGCACCATTCAGTACTTC
CSVEDPKGTIQYF
>TRBJ1-5|TRBV5-6|many|-
TGTGCCAGCACCGAAGGGGGGAAGAATCAGCCCCAGCATTTT
CASTEGGKNQPQHF
>TRBJ1-2|TRBV19|few|-
TGTGCCAGTAGTAGTTGGACGGTGACTAACTATGGCTACACCTTC
CASSSWTVTNYGYTF
>TRBJ1-1|TRBV5-1|many|-
TGCGCCAGCAGCCTTGGGGGGGTGGGCACTGAAGCTTTCTTT
CASSLGGVGTEAFF
>TRBJ1-2|TRBV6-1|few|TRBD1
TGTGCCAGCAGTGGACAGGGAGGGAACTATGTCTACACCTTC
CASSGQGGNYVYTF
>TRBJ2-3|TRBV28|many|TRBD1
TGTGCCAGCAGTACGCCGGACAGGGCATATACGCAGTATTTT
CASSTPDRAYTQYF
>TRBJ2-7|TRBV20-1|many|TRBD2
TGCAGTGCTAGCCCCCAGGTAGCGGGAGTAAACGAGCAGTACTTC
CSASPQVAGVNEQYF
>TRBJ2-1|TRBV20-1|many|-
TGCAGTGCTGTTCCGTGGGGGGCCTACAATGAGCAGTTCTTC
CSAVPWGAYNEQFF